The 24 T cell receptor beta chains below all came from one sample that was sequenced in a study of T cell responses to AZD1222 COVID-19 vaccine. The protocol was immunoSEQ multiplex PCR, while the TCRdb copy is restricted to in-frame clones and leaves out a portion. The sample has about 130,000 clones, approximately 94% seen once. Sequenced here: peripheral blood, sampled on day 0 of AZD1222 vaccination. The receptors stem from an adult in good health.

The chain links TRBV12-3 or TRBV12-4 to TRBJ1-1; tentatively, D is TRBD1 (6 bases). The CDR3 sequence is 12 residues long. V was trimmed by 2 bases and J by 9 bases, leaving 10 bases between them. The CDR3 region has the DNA TGTGCCAGCAGTTTATTGGGGGCGAAAGCTTTCTTT. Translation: CASSLLGAKAFF.

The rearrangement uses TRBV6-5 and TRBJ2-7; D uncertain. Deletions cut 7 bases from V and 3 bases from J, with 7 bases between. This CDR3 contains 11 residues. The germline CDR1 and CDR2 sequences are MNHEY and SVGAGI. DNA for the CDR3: TGTGCCAGCACCCTGAACTACGAGCAGTACTTC. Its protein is CASTLNYEQYF.

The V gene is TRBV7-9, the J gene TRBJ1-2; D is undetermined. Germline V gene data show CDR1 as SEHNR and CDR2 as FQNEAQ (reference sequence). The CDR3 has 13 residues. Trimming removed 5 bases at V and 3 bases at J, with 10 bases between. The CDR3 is CASSRTDDYGYTF. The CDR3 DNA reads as TGTGCCAGCAGCCGGACGGACGACTATGGCTACACCTTC.

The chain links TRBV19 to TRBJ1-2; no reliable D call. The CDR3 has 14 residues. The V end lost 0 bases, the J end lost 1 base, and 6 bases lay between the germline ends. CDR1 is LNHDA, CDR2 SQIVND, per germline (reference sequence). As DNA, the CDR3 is TGTGCCAGTAGTATAGAGGCGTATAACTATGGCTACACCTTC. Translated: CASSIEAYNYGYTF.

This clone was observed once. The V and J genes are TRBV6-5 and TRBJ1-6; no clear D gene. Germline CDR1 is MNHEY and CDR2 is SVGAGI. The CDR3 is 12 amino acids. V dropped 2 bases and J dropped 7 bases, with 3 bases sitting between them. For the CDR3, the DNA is TGTGCCAGCAGTTACAGAAATTCACCCCTCCACTTT. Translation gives CASSYRNSPLHF.

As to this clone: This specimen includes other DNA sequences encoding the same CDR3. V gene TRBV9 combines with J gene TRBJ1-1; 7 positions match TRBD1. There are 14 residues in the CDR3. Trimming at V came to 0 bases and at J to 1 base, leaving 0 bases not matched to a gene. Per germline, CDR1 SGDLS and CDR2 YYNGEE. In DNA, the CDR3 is TGTGCCAGCAGCGTAGGGGACAGGAACACTGAAGCTTTCTTT. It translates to CASSVGDRNTEAFF.

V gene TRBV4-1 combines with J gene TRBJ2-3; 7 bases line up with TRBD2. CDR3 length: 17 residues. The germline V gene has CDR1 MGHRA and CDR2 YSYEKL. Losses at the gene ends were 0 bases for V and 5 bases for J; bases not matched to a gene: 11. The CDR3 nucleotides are TGCGCCAGCAGCCAAGATCAAGTGGGAGGGCCTCGAGATACGCAGTATTTT. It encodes CASSQDQVGGPRDTQYF.

The CDR3 coding sequence is TGTGCCAGCAGTTGGGACAGGGGGACTGGCTACACCTTC. Amino acids: CASSWDRGTGYTF. The rearrangement joins TRBV6-5 to TRBJ1-2; 11 bases fit TRBD1. CDR1 and CDR2 (germline): MNHEY, SVGAGI. V was clipped by 4 bases and J by 7 bases; unmatched bases: 2. This CDR3 spans 13 amino acids.

The CDR3 loop reads CATPNRGGYTF. The CDR3 DNA sequence: TGTGCCACCCCCAACAGGGGAGGCTACACCTTC. The chain links TRBV19 to TRBJ1-2; 7 positions match TRBD1. V lost 10 bases to trimming and J lost 8 bases; unmatched junction nucleotides: 7. The germline gives CDR1 LNHDA, CDR2 SQIVND (reference sequence). The CDR3 runs to 11 residues.

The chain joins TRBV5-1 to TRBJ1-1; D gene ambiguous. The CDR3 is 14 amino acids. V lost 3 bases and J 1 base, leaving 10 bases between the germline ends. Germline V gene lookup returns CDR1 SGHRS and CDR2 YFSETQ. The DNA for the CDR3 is TGCGCCAGCAGCTCCGGGTCCACGAACACTGAAGCTTTCTTT. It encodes CASSSGSTNTEAFF.

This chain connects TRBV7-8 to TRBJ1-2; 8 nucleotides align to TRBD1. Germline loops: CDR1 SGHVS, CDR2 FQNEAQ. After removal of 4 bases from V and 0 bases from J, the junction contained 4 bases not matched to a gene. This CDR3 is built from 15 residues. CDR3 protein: CASSSRDRPNYGYTF. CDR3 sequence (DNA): TGTGCCAGCAGCTCGAGGGACAGGCCTAACTATGGCTACACCTTC. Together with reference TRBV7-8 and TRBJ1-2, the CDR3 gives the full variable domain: GAGVSQSPRYKVAKRGQDVALRCDPISGHVSLFWYQQALGQGPEFLTYFQNEAQLDKSGLPSDRFFAERPEGSVSTLKIQRTQQEDSAVYLCASSSRDRPNYGYTFGSGTRLTVV.

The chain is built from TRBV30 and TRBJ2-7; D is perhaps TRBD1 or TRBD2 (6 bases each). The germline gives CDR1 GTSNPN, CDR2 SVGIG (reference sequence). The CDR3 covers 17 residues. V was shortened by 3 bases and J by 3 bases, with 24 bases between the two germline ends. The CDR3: CAWSLPTLGGRVYEQYF. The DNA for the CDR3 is TGTGCCTGGAGCCTACCGACCCTAGGGGGGCGCGTCTACGAGCAGTACTTC.

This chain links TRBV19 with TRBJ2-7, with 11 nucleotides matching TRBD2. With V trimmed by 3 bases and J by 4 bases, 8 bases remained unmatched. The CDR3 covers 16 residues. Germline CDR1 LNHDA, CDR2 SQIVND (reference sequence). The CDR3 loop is CASSINSGRAGYEQYF. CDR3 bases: TGTGCCAGTAGTATCAATAGCGGGAGGGCCGGGTACGAGCAGTACTTC. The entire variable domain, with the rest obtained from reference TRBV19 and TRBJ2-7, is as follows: DGGITQSPKYLFRKEGQNVTLSCEQNLNHDAMYWYRQDPGQGLRLIYYSQIVNDFQKGDIAEGYSVSREKKESFPLTVTSAQKNPTAFYLCASSINSGRAGYEQYFGPGTRLTVT.

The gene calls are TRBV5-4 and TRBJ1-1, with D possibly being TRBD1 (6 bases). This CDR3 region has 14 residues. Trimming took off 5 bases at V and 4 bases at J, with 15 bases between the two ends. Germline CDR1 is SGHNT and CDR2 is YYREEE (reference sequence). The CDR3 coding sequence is TGTGCCAGCAGTTGGCCGGGGGCAGGCACTGAAGCTTTCTTT. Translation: CASSWPGAGTEAFF.

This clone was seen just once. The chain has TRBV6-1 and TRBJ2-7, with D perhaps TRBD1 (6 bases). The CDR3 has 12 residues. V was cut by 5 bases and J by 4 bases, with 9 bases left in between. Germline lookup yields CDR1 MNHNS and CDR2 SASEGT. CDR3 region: CASSQQGYEQYF. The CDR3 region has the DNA TGTGCCAGCAGTCAACAGGGATACGAGCAGTACTTC.

DNA for the CDR3: TGTGCCAGCAGTGAAGCCCCGGGACAGGGGGCGGGCTACACCTTC. Its translation: CASSEAPGQGAGYTF. The chain is built from TRBV6-1 and TRBJ1-2, with TRBD1 matching 12 bases. CDR1 is MNHNS, CDR2 SASEGT, per germline. V trimming: 0 bases; J trimming: 8 bases; junction bases outside the gene matches: 4. The CDR3 sequence is 15 residues long.

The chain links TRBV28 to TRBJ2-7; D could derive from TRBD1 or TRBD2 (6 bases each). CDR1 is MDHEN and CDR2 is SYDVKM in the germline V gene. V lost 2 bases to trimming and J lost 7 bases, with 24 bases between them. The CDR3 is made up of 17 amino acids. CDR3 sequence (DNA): TGTGCCAGCAGTTTAACAGCCTCGGGGGCGCCCCCGTGGGAGCAGTACTTC. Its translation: CASSLTASGAPPWEQYF.

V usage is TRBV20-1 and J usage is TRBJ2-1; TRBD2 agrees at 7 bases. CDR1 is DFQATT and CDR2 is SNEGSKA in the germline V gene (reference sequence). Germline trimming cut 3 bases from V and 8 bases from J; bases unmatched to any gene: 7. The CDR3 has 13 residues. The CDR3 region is CSASWTSSDEQFF. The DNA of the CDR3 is TGCAGTGCTAGTTGGACTAGTTCGGATGAGCAGTTCTTC.

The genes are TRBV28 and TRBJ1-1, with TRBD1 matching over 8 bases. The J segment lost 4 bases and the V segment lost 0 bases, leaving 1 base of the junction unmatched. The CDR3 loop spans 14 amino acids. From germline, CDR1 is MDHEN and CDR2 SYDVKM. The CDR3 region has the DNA TGTGCCAGCAGTTTATGGGGGACAGGCACTGAAGCTTTCTTT. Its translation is CASSLWGTGTEAFF.

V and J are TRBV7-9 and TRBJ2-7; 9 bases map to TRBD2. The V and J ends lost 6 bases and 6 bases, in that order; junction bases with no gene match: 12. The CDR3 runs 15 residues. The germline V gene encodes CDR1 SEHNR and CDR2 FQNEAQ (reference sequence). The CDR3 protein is CASSLATSGGGEQYF. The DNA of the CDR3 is TGTGCCAGCAGTCTCGCGACTAGCGGAGGGGGCGAGCAGTACTTC.

CDR3 coding DNA: TGCGCCAGCAGCTTGGGGGTTTCGAACACCGGGGAGCTGTTTTTT. Its protein is CASSLGVSNTGELFF. The gene calls are TRBV5-1 and TRBJ2-2; D gene ambiguous. The V gene's germline CDR1 is SGHRS and CDR2 YFSETQ. This CDR3 spans 15 amino acids. V shed 0 bases and J shed 0 bases, with 6 bases lying between them.

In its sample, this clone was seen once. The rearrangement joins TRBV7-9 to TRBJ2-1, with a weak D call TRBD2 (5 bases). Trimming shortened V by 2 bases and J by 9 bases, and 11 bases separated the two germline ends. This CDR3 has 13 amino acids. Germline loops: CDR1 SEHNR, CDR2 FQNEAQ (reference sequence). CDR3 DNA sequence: TGTGCCAGCAGCTTAAGGATTGAGGGTGAGCAGTTCTTC. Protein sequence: CASSLRIEGEQFF.

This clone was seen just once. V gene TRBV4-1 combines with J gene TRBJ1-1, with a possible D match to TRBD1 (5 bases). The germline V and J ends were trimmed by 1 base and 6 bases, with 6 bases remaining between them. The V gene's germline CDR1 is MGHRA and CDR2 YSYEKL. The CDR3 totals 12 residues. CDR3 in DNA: TGCGCCAGCAGCCAAGGGGGACCTGAAGCTTTCTTT. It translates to CASSQGGPEAFF.

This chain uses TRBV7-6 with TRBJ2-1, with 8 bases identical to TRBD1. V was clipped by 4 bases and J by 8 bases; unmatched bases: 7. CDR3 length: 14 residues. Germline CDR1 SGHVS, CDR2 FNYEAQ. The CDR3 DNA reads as TGTGCCAGCAGCTCCCGCAGGGGGCGCGATGAGCAGTTCTTC. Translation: CASSSRRGRDEQFF.